This TCR beta chain was recovered during a study of T cell repertoires in cytomegalovirus infection. Study information: Signatures in public TCR beta sequences pointed to both CMV infection and matching HLA type. Whole-study findings and limits: The cumulative frequency of public TCR beta families distinguished individuals who carried CMV together with the relevant HLA.

From the reads, TCRdb called clonotypes with MiXCR, one entry per CDR3 protein. The table shows nearly 650,000 distinct CDR3 sequences, with approximately 24% occurring only once. Trimming removed 5 bases from V and 5 bases from J, with 19 bases in between. Germline assignment: CDR1 DFQATT and CDR2 SNEGSKA (reference sequence). The CDR3 has 15 amino acids. In the case of this clonotype: Its antigen remains unidentified.

The clonotype was recovered from a human donor in good health (CMV status not recorded). Some clones in this sample may be carry-over from other donors' samples. Material: CD8+ T cells from PBMCs. The chain links TRBV20-1 to TRBJ1-5; D is perhaps TRBD1 (6 bases). CDR3 sequence: CSAFTQQGWDQPQHF. The CDR3 DNA reads TGCAGTGCTTTTACCCAACAGGGTTGGGATCAGCCCCAGCATTTT.